This passage covers 2 T cell receptor beta chains from one sample sequenced in a study of regulatory T cells in long-lasting Graves disease. Investigators prepared the TCR beta libraries by applying iRepertoire HTBI primers and Arm-PCR of CDR3 regions. One entry per CDR3 protein results from TCRdb running MiXCR on the multiplex PCR reads. The sample shows about 420,000 distinct CDR3 sequences, around 24% of them seen only once. The sample's time point: persistent/refractory GD, antithyroid drugs over 5 years with positive TRAb. The TCR library was made from RNA extracted from PBMCs. The sequenced sample was peripheral blood mononuclear cells (PBMCs), obtained when the disease was refractory, from a patient treated with antithyroid drugs. These receptors originate from a female donor with Graves disease.

This clonotype occurred a few times. This chain connects TRBV12-3 or TRBV12-4 to TRBJ1-3, with a possible D match to TRBD1 (5 bases). Trimming shortened V by 3 bases and J by 7 bases, and 7 bases separated the two germline ends. The CDR3 sequence is 12 residues long. CDR3 region: CASSFGGNTIYF. The CDR3 bases are TGTGCCAGCAGTTTTGGGGGGAACACCATATATTTT.

The genes are TRBV7-2 and TRBJ1-4; possibly TRBD1 for D (5 bases). V was pared by 4 bases and J by 8 bases, with 17 bases between. The CDR3 is 15 residues long. Germline V lookup: CDR1 SGHTA, CDR2 FQGNSA. The CDR3 protein is CASSWKGPEGEKLFF. DNA for the CDR3: TGTGCCAGCAGCTGGAAGGGGCCCGAGGGGGAAAAACTGTTTTTT.